This TCR beta chain was found in a study of CD8 T cells in Susac syndrome. CD8+ and CD4+ T cells from blood underwent TCR beta sequencing. Purification of the CD8+ and CD4+ T cells relied on negative isolation, and TEMRA cells underwent FACS enrichment. The authors reverse transcribed roughly 0.45 to 1 ug RNA with random hexamers. Amplification of the TCR beta CDR3 was carried out by immunoSEQ multiplex PCR, which spanned a total of 54 Vbeta and 13 Jbeta segments. A single record per CDR3 protein comes from TCRdb applying MiXCR to the immunoSEQ multiplex PCR reads. The top ten hold 0.21% of the sample, which has about 300,000 distinct CDR3 sequences, about 82% seen once. Material: CD8+ T cells from PBMCs. The TCR was taken from a human donor with multiple sclerosis.

The CDR3 loop is CASSHTMAGELFF. CDR3 DNA sequence: TGTGCCAGCAGCCATACCATGGCCGGGGAGCTGTTTTTT. This chain connects TRBV27 to TRBJ2-2; D is undetermined. The CDR3 loop spans 13 amino acids. Germline lookup yields CDR1 MNHEY and CDR2 SMNVEV (reference sequence). V was pared by 6 bases and J by 6 bases, with 11 bases between.